This TCR beta chain was sequenced in a study of OX40 agonist ivuxolimab in advanced cancers. The overall study: Patients undergoing dose escalation presented with hepatocellular carcinoma, melanoma, renal cell or head and neck cancer.

Blood sampling took place at baseline, cycle 4 day 1, and cycle 7 day 1. Trimming took off 1 base at V and 1 base at J, with 17 bases between the two ends. The CDR3 loop spans 17 amino acids. From germline, CDR1 is SGHRS and CDR2 YFSETQ. The study's findings and limits: It was not determined which antigens were specifically recognized by the peripheral T cells that had undergone clonal expansion.

Of note for this clone: No antigen is known for it.

The data were produced by immunoSEQ multiplex PCR, yet TCRdb's version contains in-frame clones alone and is incomplete. The repertoire holds 60,000 to 65,000 clones, with just under 85% as singletons. This clonotype was sampled from an adult with an advanced solid tumor such as melanoma, head and neck, liver or kidney cancer. The input for sequencing was CD4+ or CD8+ T cells sorted from blood, taken in a trial of the OX40 agonist ivuxolimab. The rearrangement joins TRBV5-1 to TRBJ1-1, with D possibly TRBD1 on 5 matching bases. CDR3 coding DNA: TGCGCCAGCAGCTTGACGGCCGGGGACCCCAAGAACACTGAAGCTTTCTTT. Amino acid sequence: CASSLTAGDPKNTEAFF.